The 19 T cell receptor beta chains below come from one sample, sequenced in a study of blood T cell repertoires in COVID-19. Using immunoSEQ multiplex PCR, the repertoire was profiled, and TCRdb retains in-frame clones only, with some absent. The repertoire includes 25,000 to 30,000 clones, approximately 93% of them detected once, and 3.5% to 5% sits in the top ten. Sequenced input: peripheral blood. The origin of the receptors is a human donor with active COVID-19. The donor label of this sample is uncertain.

The chain combines TRBV3-1 (or the pseudogene TRBV3-2) with TRBJ2-7; 9 bases are shared with TRBD1. Germline CDR1 reads LGHDT; CDR2 reads YNNKEL (reference sequence). The CDR3 length is 14 residues. V was pared by 2 bases and J by 2 bases, with 1 base of the junction left unmatched. The CDR3 DNA follows: TGTGCCAGCAGCCAACGACAGGGGGCCTACGAGCAGTACTTC. As protein: CASSQRQGAYEQYF.

The genes are TRBV5-1 and TRBJ2-3; TRBD2 aligns across 10 bases. CDR3 length equals 14 residues. V lost 5 bases and J lost 5; bases outside the gene matches: 5. Germline V CDR1 and CDR2: SGHRS, YFSETQ. As DNA, the CDR3 is TGCGCCAGCAGTCGTACTAGCGGGATAGATACGCAGTATTTT. This encodes CASSRTSGIDTQYF.

The chain is built from TRBV6-5 and TRBJ2-7, with 9 positions matching TRBD2. Germline CDR1 is MNHEY and CDR2 is SVGAGI. The CDR3 sequence is 14 residues long. Germline trimming cut 7 bases from V and 5 bases from J; bases unmatched to any gene: 9. Here the CDR3 DNA reads TGTGCCAGCACAGAGCGGGGGGCCGTGGACGAGCAGTACTTC. Amino acids: CASTERGAVDEQYF.

V is TRBV19 and J is TRBJ2-3, with 7 bases lining up with TRBD1. V shed 0 bases, J shed 4 bases, and the junction held 4 bases outside the gene matches. There are 15 residues in the CDR3. The germline CDR1 and CDR2 sequences are LNHDA and SQIVND (reference sequence). The CDR3 spells CASSIEKQGSDTQYF. For the CDR3, the DNA is TGTGCCAGTAGTATAGAGAAACAGGGGTCAGATACGCAGTATTTT.

The J gene is TRBJ2-1, the V gene TRBV3-1 (or the pseudogene TRBV3-2); TRBD2 agrees at 11 bases. The CDR3 extends over 16 amino acids. CDR1 and CDR2 from the germline V gene are LGHDT and YNNKEL (reference sequence). With V trimmed by 3 bases and J by 8 bases, 9 bases remained unmatched. The CDR3 reads CASSQGRTSGWDEQFF. In DNA form, the CDR3 reads TGTGCCAGCAGCCAGGGGCGGACTAGCGGGTGGGATGAGCAGTTCTTC.

This rearrangement joins TRBV30 to TRBJ1-1; no reliable D call. The germline CDR1 and CDR2 sequences are GTSNPN and SVGIG (reference sequence). The length of the CDR3 is 11 residues. Trimming removed 3 bases from V and 1 base from J, with 3 bases in between. CDR3: CAWSKNTEAFF. As DNA, the CDR3 is TGTGCCTGGAGCAAGAACACTGAAGCTTTCTTT.

This chain joins TRBV18 and TRBJ2-1; TRBD2 aligns across 9 bases. CDR1 and CDR2 from the germline V gene are KGHSH and LQKENI. With V trimmed by 3 bases and J by 9 bases, 3 bases remained unmatched. The CDR3 is made up of 13 amino acids. The CDR3 is CASSPGLASEQFF. In DNA, the CDR3 is TGTGCCAGCTCACCGGGACTAGCAAGTGAGCAGTTCTTC.

The chain links TRBV7-2 to TRBJ2-7; 10 positions match TRBD2. Germline assignment: CDR1 SGHTA and CDR2 FQGNSA. Germline trimming cut 1 base from V and 4 bases from J; bases unmatched to any gene: 4. The CDR3 covers 15 residues. CDR3 residues: CASSLESSGGYEQYF. The CDR3 DNA follows: TGTGCCAGCAGCTTAGAGTCTAGCGGGGGTTACGAGCAGTACTTC.

The J gene is TRBJ2-1, the V gene TRBV7-8; 14 bases align to TRBD2. From germline, CDR1 is SGHVS and CDR2 FQNEAQ. The junction had 7 bases not matched to a gene; V was cut back by 5 bases and J by 10 bases. The CDR3 has 15 residues. The CDR3 reads CASSQGLAGASEQFF. For the CDR3, the DNA is TGTGCCAGCAGCCAGGGACTAGCGGGAGCGTCCGAGCAGTTCTTC.

V and J are TRBV6-5 and TRBJ2-7, with 12 bases lining up with TRBD1. The trim removed 8 bases at V and 4 bases at J, leaving 6 bases unmatched. CDR3 size: 14 residues. The germline V gene encodes CDR1 MNHEY and CDR2 SVGAGI. The DNA for the CDR3 is TGTGCCAGCGGTAAGGGACAGGGGGCTTACGAGCAGTACTTC. This codes for CASGKGQGAYEQYF.

The rearrangement links TRBV29-1 to TRBJ1-2, with D possibly matching TRBD1 (6 bases). The ends were cut back, 3 bases at V and 4 bases at J, with 12 bases in the middle. Germline loops: CDR1 SQVTM, CDR2 ANQGSEA. The CDR3 spans 13 residues. CDR3 nucleotide sequence: TGCAGCGTTGATGGACAGATTTCCTATGGCTACACCTTC. Its translation is CSVDGQISYGYTF.

This clone was found a few times. The chain combines TRBV7-9 with TRBJ2-7, with 7 nucleotides matching TRBD1. CDR1 and CDR2 from the germline V gene are SEHNR and FQNEAQ (reference sequence). CDR3 length: 17 amino acids. Losses at the gene ends were 3 bases for V and 0 bases for J; bases not matched to a gene: 11. CDR3 region: CASSFETGERSSYEQYF. Here the CDR3 DNA reads TGTGCCAGCAGCTTCGAAACAGGGGAAAGGAGCTCCTACGAGCAGTACTTC.

Only one count was recorded for this clone. The gene calls are TRBV7-9 and TRBJ2-5; TRBD1 agrees at 7 bases. The CDR3 runs 15 residues. Germline trimming cut 0 bases from V and 1 base from J; bases unmatched to any gene: 2. Germline assignment: CDR1 SEHNR and CDR2 FQNEAQ (reference sequence). CDR3 DNA sequence: TGTGCCAGCAGCTTAGCGCGGACAGGCCAAGAGACCCAGTACTTC. It codes for CASSLARTGQETQYF.

The V call is TRBV19, the J call TRBJ2-5, with 7 bases aligning to TRBD2. The CDR3 contains 13 residues. The germline V gene encodes CDR1 LNHDA and CDR2 SQIVND (reference sequence). V lost 8 bases to trimming and J lost 2 bases; unmatched junction nucleotides: 5. CDR3: CASQLRGQETQYF. CDR3 in DNA: TGTGCCAGTCAATTGCGGGGGCAAGAGACCCAGTACTTC.

The chain links TRBV7-2 to TRBJ2-5; the match to TRBD2 covers 7 bases. The V segment lost 1 base and the J segment 5 bases; nucleotides outside the gene matches: 1. The CDR3 is made up of 13 amino acids. Germline V gene data show CDR1 as SGHTA and CDR2 as FQGNSA. The CDR3 coding sequence is TGTGCCAGCAGCTTAGAGGGAGGGGAGACCCAGTACTTC. This encodes CASSLEGGETQYF.

The CDR3 loop reads CASSGGNTGELFF. In DNA form, the CDR3 reads TGCGCCAGTTCGGGTGGCAACACCGGGGAGCTGTTTTTT. This sequence joins TRBV4-1 and TRBJ2-2; D gene uncertain. This CDR3 region has 13 residues. The V and J ends lost 9 bases and 2 bases respectively, with 10 bases between them. CDR1 and CDR2 (germline): MGHRA, YSYEKL.

This sequence joins TRBV30 and TRBJ1-4; the match to TRBD1 covers 7 bases. The CDR3 covers 15 residues. V dropped 5 bases and J dropped 8; count of bases not matched to a gene: 14. Germline-derived CDR1 and CDR2 are GTSNPN and SVGIG (reference sequence). The CDR3 spells CAWAGRHRGSEKLFF. The CDR3 nucleotides are TGTGCCTGGGCAGGTCGACACAGGGGAAGCGAAAAACTGTTTTTT.

The chain recombines TRBV27 with TRBJ1-1; perhaps TRBD1 as D (5 bases). The germline V gene encodes CDR1 MNHEY and CDR2 SMNVEV (reference sequence). Trimming stripped 5 bases from V and 10 bases from J, with 11 bases between. The CDR3 runs to 11 residues. The CDR3 loop reads CASSQGLGAFF. The DNA of the CDR3 is TGTGCCAGCAGTCAGGGCCTGGGAGCTTTCTTT.

The chain recombines TRBV29-1 with TRBJ2-3, with D possibly being TRBD2 (6 bases). The V end lost 8 bases, the J end lost 8 bases, and 20 bases lay between the germline ends. CDR3 length: 13 residues. CDR1 is SQVTM, CDR2 ANQGSEA, per germline. CDR3: CSTRLVLSGTQYF. CDR3 DNA sequence: TGCAGCACCCGACTAGTCCTCTCTGGTACGCAGTATTTT.